The 17 T cell receptor beta chains presented below share a single source sample, sequenced in a study of T cell responses to AZD1222 COVID-19 vaccine (dated by TCRdb to 2020 to 2022). The time point label of this sample denotes: about 28 days (+/-7) after the second vaccine dose. The library was generated by the immunoSEQ multiplex PCR assay. Imported from immuneACCESS, the table was reduced by TCRdb to in-frame sequences with V and J called. These copies leave out some clones; in studies compared against another copy, an unresolved V gene accounts for under half, and the cause of the remainder is not known. The sample table lists around 80,000 clones, 70% to 90% of them with a count of one. Of the sample, under 11% is held by the ten largest clones. The sequencing used peripheral blood, collected 28 days after the second AZD1222 dose. All receptors derive from an adult who received the AZD1222 COVID-19 vaccine.

This chain uses TRBV28 with TRBJ2-7; D perhaps matches TRBD1 (7 bases). The CDR3 consists of 15 residues. The germline V gene encodes CDR1 MDHEN and CDR2 SYDVKM. V was pared by 5 bases and J by 6 bases, with 20 bases between. CDR3 nucleotides: TGTGCCAGCAGTGCCCAGGCGGGACAGTTTCGCGAGCAGTACTTC. Its protein is CASSAQAGQFREQYF.

This clone is a singleton in its sample. The chain combines TRBV28 with TRBJ1-6; 8 nucleotides line up with TRBD1. Looked up from germline, CDR1 is MDHEN and CDR2 is SYDVKM. Unmatched junction bases numbered 11, after V lost 6 bases and J lost 7 bases. The CDR3 extends over 16 amino acids. DNA of the CDR3: TGTGCCAGCAGCCGAGACAGGGGTCCTAGGAATTCACCCCTCCACTTT. It specifies CASSRDRGPRNSPLHF. Based on the CDR3 plus reference TRBV28 and TRBJ1-6, the full variable domain is DVKVTQSSRYLVKRTGEKVFLECVQDMDHENMFWYRQDPGLGLRLIYFSYDVKMKEKGDIPEGYSVSREKKERFSLILESASTNQTSMYLCASSRDRGPRNSPLHFGNGTRLTVT.

The chain couples TRBV3-1 (or the pseudogene TRBV3-2) to TRBJ2-2; D may be TRBD1 (5 bases). From germline, CDR1 is LGHDT and CDR2 YNNKEL (reference sequence). Trimming took 4 bases from V and 2 from J, leaving 14 bases between them. The CDR3 runs 16 residues. CDR3 region: CASSLRTPSNTGELFF. DNA for the CDR3: TGTGCCAGCAGCCTCCGGACACCCTCCAACACCGGGGAGCTGTTTTTT.

In its sample, this clone was seen once. The chain has TRBV5-5 and TRBJ2-1; D perhaps matches TRBD1 (5 bases). Trimming removed 1 base at V and 0 bases at J, with 11 bases between. The V gene's germline CDR1 is SGHKS and CDR2 YYEKEE (reference sequence). CDR3 size: 16 residues. CDR3 sequence reads: CASSLPQGSSYNEQFF. Here the CDR3 DNA reads TGTGCCAGCAGCTTGCCTCAGGGTAGCTCCTACAATGAGCAGTTCTTC.

V and J are TRBV20-1 and TRBJ1-5; D not resolved. The CDR3 has 12 residues. Germline CDR1 DFQATT, CDR2 SNEGSKA (reference sequence). V was shortened by 3 bases and J by 4 bases, with 7 bases between the two germline ends. Here the CDR3 DNA reads TGCAGTGCTAGTCGAGGTAATCAGCCCCAGCATTTT. This translates into CSASRGNQPQHF.

This clone has only one observation. The gene calls are TRBV10-3 and TRBJ1-1, with 7 bases identical to TRBD1. Trimming cost V 4 bases and J 10 bases; bases outside gene matches: 12. The germline V gene encodes CDR1 ENHRY and CDR2 SYGVKD. The CDR3 is 14 amino acids. The CDR3 spells CAISGMGQPGGAFF. In nucleotides, the CDR3 is TGTGCCATCAGTGGGATGGGACAGCCAGGAGGAGCTTTCTTT.

The chain is built from TRBV6-5 and TRBJ2-7, with a possible D match to TRBD1 (6 bases). V lost 0 bases and J 3 bases, leaving 9 bases between the germline ends. CDR3 length: 14 residues. Germline V CDR1 and CDR2: MNHEY, SVGAGI. CDR3 loop: CASSYSGHIYEQYF. DNA of the CDR3: TGTGCCAGCAGTTACTCGGGACACATCTACGAGCAGTACTTC.

This clone was seen a handful of times. This chain links TRBV6-1 with TRBJ2-7, with TRBD2 matching 10 bases. Germline CDR1 and CDR2: MNHNS and SASEGT. The CDR3 is 16 residues long. The V and J ends lost 4 bases and 1 base, in that order; junction bases with no gene match: 7. The CDR3 here is CASSGGLAAVSYEQYF. CDR3 coding DNA: TGTGCCAGCAGTGGAGGACTAGCGGCTGTTTCCTACGAGCAGTACTTC.

The rearrangement joins TRBV5-1 to TRBJ1-3; TRBD1 is a possible D gene (5 bases). This CDR3 region has 15 residues. With 2 bases removed from V and 4 bases from J, the gap between germline ends came to 13 bases. Germline V lookup: CDR1 SGHRS, CDR2 YFSETQ. CDR3 nucleotides: TGCGCCAGCAGCTTTGGGCCAGGGAGGGGAAACACCATATATTTT. Protein sequence: CASSFGPGRGNTIYF. Full variable domain (missing parts from reference TRBV5-1 and TRBJ1-3): KAGVTQTPRYLIKTRGQQVTLSCSPISGHRSVSWYQQTPGQGLQFLFEYFSETQRNKGNFPGRFSGRQFSNSRSEMNVSTLELGDSALYLCASSFGPGRGNTIYFGEGSWLTVV.

This clone has a handful of counts. DNA of the CDR3: TGTGCCAGCAGCTTTGGGACAGGGAATTCACCCCTCCACTTT. This sequence encodes CASSFGTGNSPLHF. The gene calls are TRBV13 and TRBJ1-6; 9 positions agree with TRBD1. The CDR3 has 14 amino acids. V lost 3 bases to trimming and J lost 7 bases; unmatched junction nucleotides: 1. CDR1 PRHDT and CDR2 FYEKMQ come from the germline V gene (reference sequence). The whole variable domain, remainder taken from reference TRBV13 and TRBJ1-6, is AAGVIQSPRHLIKEKRETATLKCYPIPRHDTVYWYQQGPGQDPQFLISFYEKMQSDKGSIPDRFSAQQFSDYHSELNMSSLELGDSALYFCASSFGTGNSPLHFGNGTRLTVT.

The CDR3: CASSRVAYNSPLHF. In nucleotides, the CDR3 is TGTGCCAGCAGCCGTGTGGCTTATAATTCACCCCTCCACTTT. This chain joins TRBV5-5 and TRBJ1-6; the D is unclear. V shed 4 bases and J shed 4 bases, with 9 bases lying between them. Germline CDR1 is SGHKS and CDR2 is YYEKEE (reference sequence). The CDR3 is 14 amino acids.

This clone was detected only once. The V gene is TRBV23-1, the J gene TRBJ1-2; 8 positions agree with TRBD1. TRBV23-1 is placed among ORFs of uncertain function. The V segment lost 3 bases and the J segment 5 bases; nucleotides outside the gene matches: 8. This CDR3 is built from 15 residues. The CDR3 reads CASSHPRQGLYGYTF. The CDR3 nucleotides read TGCGCCAGCAGTCACCCCAGACAGGGGTTGTATGGCTACACCTTC.

This clone came up once. This rearrangement joins TRBV3-1 (or the pseudogene TRBV3-2) to TRBJ1-3, with D unresolved. The germline V gene has CDR1 LGHDT and CDR2 YNNKEL (reference sequence). V lost 4 bases, J lost 2 bases, and 6 bases lay in between. The CDR3 consists of 13 residues. CDR3 residues: CASSPQPGNTIYF. CDR3 DNA: TGTGCCAGCAGCCCTCAACCTGGAAACACCATATATTTT.

V is TRBV28 and J is TRBJ1-2; weak D call: TRBD1 (5 bases). Germline V gives CDR1 MDHEN, CDR2 SYDVKM. The CDR3 runs to 15 residues. Trimming stripped 5 bases from V and 3 bases from J, with 16 bases between. CDR3 in amino acids: CASSSPRVRDYGYTF. The DNA of the CDR3 is TGTGCCAGCAGTAGCCCCAGGGTTAGGGACTATGGCTACACCTTC.

The rearrangement links TRBV20-1 to TRBJ1-2; D remains unclear. Germline V lookup: CDR1 DFQATT, CDR2 SNEGSKA (reference sequence). This CDR3 has 11 residues. V lost 3 bases and J lost 2, with 4 bases in between. The CDR3 region is CSARTNYGYTF. For the CDR3, the DNA is TGCAGTGCTAGGACGAACTATGGCTACACCTTC.

The gene calls are TRBV4-1 and TRBJ1-2, with D unclear. With 3 bases removed from V and 2 bases from J, the gap between germline ends came to 13 bases. There are 15 residues in the CDR3. Looked up from germline, CDR1 is MGHRA and CDR2 is YSYEKL. CDR3 residues: CASSHPPWENYGYTF. As DNA, the CDR3 is TGCGCCAGCAGCCACCCCCCGTGGGAGAACTATGGCTACACCTTC.

The V gene is TRBV11-1, the J gene TRBJ2-1, with D maybe TRBD2 (7 bases). The CDR3 sequence is 15 residues long. Trimming took 7 bases from V and 5 from J, leaving 18 bases between them. The germline CDR1 and CDR2 sequences are SGHAT and FQDESV (reference sequence). The CDR3 DNA is TGTGCCAGCACCCTGGGAGGGGGGGTAAACAATGAGCAGTTCTTC. Translated: CASTLGGGVNNEQFF.